The T cell receptor beta chain under discussion was sequenced for a study of blood T cell repertoires in COVID-19. Looking at the study overall: Samples of COVID-19 (acute and convalescent) were obtained from the United States, Italy and Spain. From T cells, B-cell-depleted T cells, or PBMCs came the material, which was cDNA or gDNA.

Original processing notes: By means of reference gene primer amplification, nucleated cell counts were estimated. Sequenced by immunoSEQ multiplex PCR; TCRdb stores in-frame clones only, minus some. That table gives V, J and clone size, and the DNA gave D and trimming. The repertoire has 35,000 to 45,000 clones, about 85% of them found once; the top ten carry 12%. The sequence was collected from a human donor in a cohort sampled during active COVID-19. Sequenced material: peripheral blood.

In DNA form, the CDR3 reads TGTGCCAGCCGGGAGGACTATGGCTACACCTTC. The encoded protein is CASREDYGYTF. The chain recombines TRBV6-5 with TRBJ1-2; no definite D call. V lost 8 bases, J lost 3 bases, and 7 bases lay in between. Germline CDR1 reads MNHEY; CDR2 reads SVGAGI. This CDR3 contains 11 residues.